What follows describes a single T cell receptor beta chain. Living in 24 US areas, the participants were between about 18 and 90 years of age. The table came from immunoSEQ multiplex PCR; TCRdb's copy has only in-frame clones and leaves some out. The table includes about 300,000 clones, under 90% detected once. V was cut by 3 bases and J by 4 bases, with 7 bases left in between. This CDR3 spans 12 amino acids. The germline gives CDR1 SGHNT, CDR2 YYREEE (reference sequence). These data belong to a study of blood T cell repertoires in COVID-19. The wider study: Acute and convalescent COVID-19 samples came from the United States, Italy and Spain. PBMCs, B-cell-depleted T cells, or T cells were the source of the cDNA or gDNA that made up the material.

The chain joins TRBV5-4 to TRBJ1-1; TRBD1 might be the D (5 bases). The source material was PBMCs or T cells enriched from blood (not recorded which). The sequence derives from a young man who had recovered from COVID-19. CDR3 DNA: TGTGCCAGCAGCTCGGGACTCACTGAAGCTTTCTTT. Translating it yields CASSSGLTEAFF. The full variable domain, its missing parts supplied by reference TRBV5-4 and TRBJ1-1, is ETGVTQSPTHLIKTRGQQVTLRCSSQSGHNTVSWYQQALGQGPQFIFQYYREEENGRGNFPPRFSGLQFPNYSSELNVNALELDDSALYLCASSSGLTEAFFGQGTRLTVV.